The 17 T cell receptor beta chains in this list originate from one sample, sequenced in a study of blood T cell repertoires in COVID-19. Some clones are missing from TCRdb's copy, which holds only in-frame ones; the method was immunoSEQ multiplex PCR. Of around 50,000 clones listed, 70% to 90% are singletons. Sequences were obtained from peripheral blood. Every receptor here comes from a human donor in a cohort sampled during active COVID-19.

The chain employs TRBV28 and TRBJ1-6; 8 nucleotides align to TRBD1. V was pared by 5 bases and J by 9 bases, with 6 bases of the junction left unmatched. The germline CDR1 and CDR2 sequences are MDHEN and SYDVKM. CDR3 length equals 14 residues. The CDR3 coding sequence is TGTGCCAGCAGTACGAGACAGGGGACTTCACCCCTCCACTTT. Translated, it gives CASSTRQGTSPLHF.

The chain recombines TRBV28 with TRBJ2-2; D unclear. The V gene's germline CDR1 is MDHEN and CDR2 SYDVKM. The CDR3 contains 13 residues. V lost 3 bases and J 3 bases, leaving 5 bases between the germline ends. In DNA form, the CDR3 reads TGTGCCAGCAGTTTCCGGTACACCGGGGAGCTGTTTTTT. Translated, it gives CASSFRYTGELFF.

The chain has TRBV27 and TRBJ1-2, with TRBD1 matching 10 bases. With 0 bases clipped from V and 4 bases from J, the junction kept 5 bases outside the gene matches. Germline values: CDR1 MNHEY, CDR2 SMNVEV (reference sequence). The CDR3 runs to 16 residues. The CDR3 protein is CASSLSVGQGIYGYTF. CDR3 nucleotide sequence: TGTGCCAGCAGTTTATCGGTGGGACAGGGGATCTATGGCTACACCTTC.

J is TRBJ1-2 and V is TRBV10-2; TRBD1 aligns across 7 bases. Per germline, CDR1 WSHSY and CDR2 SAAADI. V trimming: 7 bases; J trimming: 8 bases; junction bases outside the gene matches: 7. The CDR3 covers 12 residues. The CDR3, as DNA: TGCGCCAGCAACGGACAGGTTGAGGGCTACACCTTC. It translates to CASNGQVEGYTF.

CDR3: CASSSEGGYEQYF. The CDR3 DNA sequence: TGTGCCAGCAGTTCGGAGGGTGGATACGAGCAGTACTTC. This chain links TRBV7-9 with TRBJ2-7; perhaps TRBD2 as D (6 bases). V shed 6 bases and J shed 4 bases, with 13 bases lying between them. Germline CDR1 SEHNR, CDR2 FQNEAQ (reference sequence). CDR3 length equals 13 residues.

CDR3 nucleotide sequence: TGTGCCAGCAGTGGGACAGCCGAGGCTGGAAACACCATATATTTT. Translation gives CASSGTAEAGNTIYF. The V call is TRBV2, the J call TRBJ1-3; D may be TRBD1 (6 bases). The CDR3 has 15 amino acids. Looked up from germline, CDR1 is SNHLY and CDR2 is FYNNEI. V was clipped by 4 bases and J by 2 bases, with 12 bases between them.

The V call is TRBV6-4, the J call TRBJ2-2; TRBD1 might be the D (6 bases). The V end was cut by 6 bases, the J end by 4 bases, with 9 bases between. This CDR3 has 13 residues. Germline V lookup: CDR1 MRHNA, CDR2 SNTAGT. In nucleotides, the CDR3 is TGTGCCAGCAGCGCGGACAGCACCGGGGAGCTGTTTTTT. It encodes CASSADSTGELFF.

CDR3 coding DNA: TGTGCCAGCAATCTCAGGGGGCGTGATTGGGAGACCCAGTACTTC. Its protein product is CASNLRGRDWETQYF. The chain is built from TRBV6-5 and TRBJ2-5; TRBD1 matches at 8 bases. Germline V lookup: CDR1 MNHEY, CDR2 SVGAGI. The CDR3 totals 15 residues. Germline trimming cut 7 bases from V and 5 bases from J; bases unmatched to any gene: 12.

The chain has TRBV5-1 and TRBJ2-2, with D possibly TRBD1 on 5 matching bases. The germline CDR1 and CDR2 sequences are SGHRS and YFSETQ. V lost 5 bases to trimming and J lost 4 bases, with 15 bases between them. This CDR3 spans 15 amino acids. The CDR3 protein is CASSVLGQSTGELFF. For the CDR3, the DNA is TGCGCCAGCAGTGTACTTGGACAATCCACCGGGGAGCTGTTTTTT.

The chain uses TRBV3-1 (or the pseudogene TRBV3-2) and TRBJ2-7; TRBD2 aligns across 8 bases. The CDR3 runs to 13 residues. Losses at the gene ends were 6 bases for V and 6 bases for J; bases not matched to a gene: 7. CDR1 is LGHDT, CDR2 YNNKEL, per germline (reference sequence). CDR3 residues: CASSQGRGVEQYF. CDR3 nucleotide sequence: TGTGCCAGCAGTCAGGGGCGGGGGGTCGAGCAGTACTTC.

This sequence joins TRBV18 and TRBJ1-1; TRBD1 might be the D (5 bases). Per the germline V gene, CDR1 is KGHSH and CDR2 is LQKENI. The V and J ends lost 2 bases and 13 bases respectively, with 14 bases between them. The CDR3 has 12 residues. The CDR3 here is CASSPGAGSHFF. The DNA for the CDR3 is TGTGCCAGCTCACCAGGGGCAGGGTCGCATTTCTTT.

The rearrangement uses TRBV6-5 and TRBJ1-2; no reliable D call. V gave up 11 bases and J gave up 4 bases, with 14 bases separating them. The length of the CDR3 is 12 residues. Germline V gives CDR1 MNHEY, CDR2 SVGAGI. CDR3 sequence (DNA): TGTGCCGGGGTTGGGGAGGGCTATGGCTACACCTTC. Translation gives CAGVGEGYGYTF.

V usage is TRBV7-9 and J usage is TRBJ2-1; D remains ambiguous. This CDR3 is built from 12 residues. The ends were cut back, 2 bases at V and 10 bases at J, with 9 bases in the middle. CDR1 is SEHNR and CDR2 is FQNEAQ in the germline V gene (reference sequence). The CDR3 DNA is TGTGCCAGCAGCTTACAAAGCGTCGAGCAGTTCTTC. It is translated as CASSLQSVEQFF.

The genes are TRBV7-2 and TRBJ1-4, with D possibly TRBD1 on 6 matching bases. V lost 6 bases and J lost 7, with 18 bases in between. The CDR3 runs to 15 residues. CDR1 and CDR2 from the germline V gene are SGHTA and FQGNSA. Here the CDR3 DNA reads TGTGCCAGCAGTCGAGATCAGGGGTTCGCTGAAAAACTGTTTTTT. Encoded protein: CASSRDQGFAEKLFF.

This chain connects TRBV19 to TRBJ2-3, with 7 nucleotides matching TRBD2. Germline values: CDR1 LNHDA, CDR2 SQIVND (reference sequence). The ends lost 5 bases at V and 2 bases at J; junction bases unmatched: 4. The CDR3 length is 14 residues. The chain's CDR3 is CASSHGRNTDTQYF. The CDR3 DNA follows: TGTGCCAGTAGTCACGGGAGGAACACAGATACGCAGTATTTT.

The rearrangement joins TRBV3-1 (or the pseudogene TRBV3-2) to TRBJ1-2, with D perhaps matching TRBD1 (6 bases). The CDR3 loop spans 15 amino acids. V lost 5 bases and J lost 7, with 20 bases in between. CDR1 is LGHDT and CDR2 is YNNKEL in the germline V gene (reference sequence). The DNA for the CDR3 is TGTGCCAGCAGCTACAGGGAAGTTCGGTCGGGTGGCTACACCTTC. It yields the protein CASSYREVRSGGYTF.

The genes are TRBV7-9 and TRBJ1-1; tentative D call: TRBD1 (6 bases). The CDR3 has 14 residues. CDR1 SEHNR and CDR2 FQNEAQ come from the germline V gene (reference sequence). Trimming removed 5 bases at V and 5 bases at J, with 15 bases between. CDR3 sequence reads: CASSVMDGTTEAFF. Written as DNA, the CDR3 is TGTGCCAGCAGCGTTATGGACGGGACAACTGAAGCTTTCTTT.